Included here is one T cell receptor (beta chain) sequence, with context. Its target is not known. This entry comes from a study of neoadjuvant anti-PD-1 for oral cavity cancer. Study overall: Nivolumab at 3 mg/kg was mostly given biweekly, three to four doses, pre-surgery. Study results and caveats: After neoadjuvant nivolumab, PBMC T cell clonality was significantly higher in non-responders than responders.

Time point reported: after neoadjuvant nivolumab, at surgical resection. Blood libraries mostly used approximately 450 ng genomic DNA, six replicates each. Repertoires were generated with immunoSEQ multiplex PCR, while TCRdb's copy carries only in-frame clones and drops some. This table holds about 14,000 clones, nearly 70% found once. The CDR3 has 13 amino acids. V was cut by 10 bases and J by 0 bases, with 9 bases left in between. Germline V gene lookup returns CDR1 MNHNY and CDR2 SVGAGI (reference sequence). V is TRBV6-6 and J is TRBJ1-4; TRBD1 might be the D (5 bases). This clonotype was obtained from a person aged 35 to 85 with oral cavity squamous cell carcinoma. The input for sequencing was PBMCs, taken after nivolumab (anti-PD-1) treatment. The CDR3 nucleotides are TGTGCCACCTCGACAGCAACTAATGAAAAACTGTTTTTT. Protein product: CATSTATNEKLFF.